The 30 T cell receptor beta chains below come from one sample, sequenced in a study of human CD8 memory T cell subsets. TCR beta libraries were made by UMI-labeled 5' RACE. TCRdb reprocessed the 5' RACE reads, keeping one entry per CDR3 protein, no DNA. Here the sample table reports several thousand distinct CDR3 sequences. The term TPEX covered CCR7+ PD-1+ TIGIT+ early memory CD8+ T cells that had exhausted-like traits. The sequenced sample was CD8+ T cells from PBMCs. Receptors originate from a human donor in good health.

The CDR3 sequence is CSASVQGALWNSPLHF. The chain has TRBV20-1 and TRBJ1-6; checking the TCRdb D call of TRBD1 is not possible without DNA. CDR1 and CDR2 from the germline V gene are DFQATT and SNEGSKA (reference sequence). The CDR3 has 16 residues.

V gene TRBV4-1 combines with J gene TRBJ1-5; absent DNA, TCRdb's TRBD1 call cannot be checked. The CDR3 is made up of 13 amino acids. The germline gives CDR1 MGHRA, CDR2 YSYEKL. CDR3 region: CASSPGGLQPQHF.

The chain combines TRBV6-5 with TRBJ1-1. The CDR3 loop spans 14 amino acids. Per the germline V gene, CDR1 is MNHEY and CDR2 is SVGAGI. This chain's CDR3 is CASSYGLINTEAFF.

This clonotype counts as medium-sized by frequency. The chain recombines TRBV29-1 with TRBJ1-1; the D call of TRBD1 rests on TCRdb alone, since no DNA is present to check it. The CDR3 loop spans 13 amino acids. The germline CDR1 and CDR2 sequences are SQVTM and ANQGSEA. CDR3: CSVEDSTANEAFF.

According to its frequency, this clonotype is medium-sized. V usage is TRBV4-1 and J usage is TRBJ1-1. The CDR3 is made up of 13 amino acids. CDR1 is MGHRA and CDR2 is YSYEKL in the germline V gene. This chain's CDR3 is CASSAPMNTEAFF.

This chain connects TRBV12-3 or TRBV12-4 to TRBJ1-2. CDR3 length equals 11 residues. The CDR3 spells CASTDRLGYTF.

The CDR3 sequence is CASTTGAAKLFF. This chain joins TRBV27 and TRBJ1-4; the TCRdb call, TRBD1, lacks DNA for checking. Germline lookup yields CDR1 MNHEY and CDR2 SMNVEV (reference sequence). The CDR3 spans 12 residues.

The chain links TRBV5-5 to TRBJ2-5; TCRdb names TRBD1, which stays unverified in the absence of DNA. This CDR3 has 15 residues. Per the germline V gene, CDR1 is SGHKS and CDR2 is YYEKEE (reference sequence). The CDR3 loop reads CASSPPAGGQETQYF.

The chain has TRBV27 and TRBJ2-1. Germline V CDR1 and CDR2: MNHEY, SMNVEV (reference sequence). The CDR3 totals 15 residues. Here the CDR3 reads CASSFSAAQLDEQFF.

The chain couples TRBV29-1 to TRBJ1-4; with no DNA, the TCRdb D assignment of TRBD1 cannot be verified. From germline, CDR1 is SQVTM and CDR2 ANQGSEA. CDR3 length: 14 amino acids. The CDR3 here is CSVEGTATNEKLFF.

The CDR3 protein is CASSSGTYGLYEQYF. The chain has TRBV9 and TRBJ2-7; TCRdb reports TRBD1, a call that lacks DNA to check it against. There are 15 residues in the CDR3. The germline V gene encodes CDR1 SGDLS and CDR2 YYNGEE.

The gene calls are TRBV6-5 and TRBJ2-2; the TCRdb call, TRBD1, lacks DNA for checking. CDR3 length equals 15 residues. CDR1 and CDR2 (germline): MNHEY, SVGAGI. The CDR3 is CASSTNRGSSGELFF.

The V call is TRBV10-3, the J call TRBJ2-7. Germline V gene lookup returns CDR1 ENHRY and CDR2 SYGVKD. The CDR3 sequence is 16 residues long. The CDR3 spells CAISESRGEATYEQYF.

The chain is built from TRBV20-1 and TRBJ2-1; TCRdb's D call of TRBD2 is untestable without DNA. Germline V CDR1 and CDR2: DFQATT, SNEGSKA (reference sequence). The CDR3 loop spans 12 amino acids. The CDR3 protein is CSARAGGNEQFF.

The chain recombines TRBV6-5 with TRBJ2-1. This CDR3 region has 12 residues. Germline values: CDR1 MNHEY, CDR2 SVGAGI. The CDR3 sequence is CASNSGYNEQFF.

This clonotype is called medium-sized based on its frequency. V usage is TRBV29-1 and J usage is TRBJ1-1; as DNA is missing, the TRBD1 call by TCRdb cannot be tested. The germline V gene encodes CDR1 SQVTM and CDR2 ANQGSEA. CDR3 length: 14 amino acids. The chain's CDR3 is CSVPRSRQGWEAFF.

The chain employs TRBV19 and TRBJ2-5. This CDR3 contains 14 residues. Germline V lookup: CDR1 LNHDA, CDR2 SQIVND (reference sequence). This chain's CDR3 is CASSSWTDQETQYF.

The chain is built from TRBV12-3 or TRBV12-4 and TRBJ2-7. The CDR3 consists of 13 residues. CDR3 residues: CASAREDSYEQYF.

This CDR3 is CSASRGSEAGELFF. The V call is TRBV20-1, the J call TRBJ2-2; checking the TCRdb D call of TRBD2 is not possible without DNA. Per germline, CDR1 DFQATT and CDR2 SNEGSKA (reference sequence). This CDR3 is built from 14 residues.

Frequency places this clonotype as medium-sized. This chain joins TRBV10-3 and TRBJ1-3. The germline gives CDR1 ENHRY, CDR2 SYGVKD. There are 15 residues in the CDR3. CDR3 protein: CAISPGQGTGNTIYF.

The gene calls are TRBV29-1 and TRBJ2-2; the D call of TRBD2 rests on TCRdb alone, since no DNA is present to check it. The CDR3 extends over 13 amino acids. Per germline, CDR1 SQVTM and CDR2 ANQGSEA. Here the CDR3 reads CSTSGGPLGELFF.

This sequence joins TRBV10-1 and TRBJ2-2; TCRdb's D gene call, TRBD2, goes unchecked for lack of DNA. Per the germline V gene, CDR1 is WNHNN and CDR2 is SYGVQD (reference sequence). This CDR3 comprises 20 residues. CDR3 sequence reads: CASSPPLIGGGLPNTGELFF.

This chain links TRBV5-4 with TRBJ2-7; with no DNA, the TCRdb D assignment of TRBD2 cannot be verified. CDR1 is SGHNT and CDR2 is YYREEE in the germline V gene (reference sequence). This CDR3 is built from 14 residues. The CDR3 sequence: CASSGTSGTYEQYF.

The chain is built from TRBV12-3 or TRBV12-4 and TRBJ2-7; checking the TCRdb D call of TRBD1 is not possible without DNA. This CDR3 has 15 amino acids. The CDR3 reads CASSLKTGGLSSQYF.

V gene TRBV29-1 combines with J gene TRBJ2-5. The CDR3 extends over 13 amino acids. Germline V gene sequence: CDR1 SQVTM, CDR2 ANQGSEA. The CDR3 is CSVEYRNEETQYF.

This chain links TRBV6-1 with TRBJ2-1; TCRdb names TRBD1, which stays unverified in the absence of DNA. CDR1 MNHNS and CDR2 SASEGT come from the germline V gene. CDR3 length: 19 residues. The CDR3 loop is CASSDFGGSRDSVYNEQFF.

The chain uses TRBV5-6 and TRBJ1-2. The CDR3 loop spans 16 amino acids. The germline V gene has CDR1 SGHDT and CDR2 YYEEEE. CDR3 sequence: CASSLAMAAAHYGYTF.

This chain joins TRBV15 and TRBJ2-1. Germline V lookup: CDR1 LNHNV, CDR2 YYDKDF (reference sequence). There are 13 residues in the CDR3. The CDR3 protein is CATSGWTYNEQFF.

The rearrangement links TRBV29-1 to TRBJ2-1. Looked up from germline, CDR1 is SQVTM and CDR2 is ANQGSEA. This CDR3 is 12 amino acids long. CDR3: CSVSMGTNEQFF.

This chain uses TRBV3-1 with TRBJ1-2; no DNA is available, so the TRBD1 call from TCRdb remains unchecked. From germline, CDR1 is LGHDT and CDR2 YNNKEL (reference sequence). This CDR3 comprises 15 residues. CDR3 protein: CASSHGTGSNYGYTF.